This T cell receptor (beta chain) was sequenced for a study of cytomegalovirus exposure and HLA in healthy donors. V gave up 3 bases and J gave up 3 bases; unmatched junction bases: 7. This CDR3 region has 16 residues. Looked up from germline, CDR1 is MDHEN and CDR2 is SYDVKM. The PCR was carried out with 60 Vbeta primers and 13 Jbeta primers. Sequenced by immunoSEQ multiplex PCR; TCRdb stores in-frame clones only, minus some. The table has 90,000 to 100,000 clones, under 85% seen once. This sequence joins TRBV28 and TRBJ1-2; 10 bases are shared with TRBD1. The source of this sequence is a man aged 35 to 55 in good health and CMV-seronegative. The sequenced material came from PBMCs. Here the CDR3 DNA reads TGTGCCAGCAGTTTCAAGTTTGACAGGGGGCACTATGGCTACACCTTC. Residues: CASSFKFDRGHYGYTF.